This T cell receptor beta chain was sequenced for a study of shared clonotypes between healthy human individuals. Each donor was a Caucasian adult residing in Nashville, Tennessee. The study separated CD4+ cells into CD45RA+ naive and CD45RA-negative memory subsets. Germline values: CDR1 SGHAT, CDR2 FQNNGV. Trimming left V 5 bases short and J 5 bases short, with 8 bases between. The CDR3 spans 12 residues. Findings of the study overall: Some naive CD4 clonotypes, around 4.7%, turned up in common across four donors.

Original processing notes: Filtering differed, since immunoSEQ gave only junction sequences and no quality scores. Sequencing used immunoSEQ multiplex PCR; TCRdb keeps in-frame clones, though not all of them. V and J calls and clone size are copied from that table; D and trimming were computed from the DNA. The table lists a few hundred thousand clones, about 96% of them singletons. Turning to this clone: Its specificity is unknown.

The TCR sequence derives from a woman in her twenties or thirties in good health. V is TRBV11-2 and J is TRBJ2-3; tentative D call: TRBD2 (6 bases). Sequenced input: naive CD4+ T cells sorted from blood. Regarding subset: CD45RA+ positively selected. DNA for the CDR3: TGTGCCAGCAGCCAGGAGGGAGATACGCAGTATTTT. Protein sequence: CASSQEGDTQYF.